This T cell receptor (beta chain) was identified during a study of Ad26.COV2.S vaccination and SARS-CoV-2 variants. General study points: Spike-specific TCR breadth in vaccine recipients exceeded that seen in placebo recipients.

The protocol was immunoSEQ multiplex PCR, while the TCRdb copy is restricted to in-frame clones and leaves out a portion. The table includes roughly 140,000 clones, around 86% detected once. A word on this clone: The antigen remains undetermined.

The specimen was peripheral blood, collected after recovery from COVID-19. This sequence was found in a human donor who had recovered from COVID-19.

The CDR3 region is CASSSRTPGANVLTF. The DNA of the CDR3 is TGTGCCAGCAGTTCCCGGACCCCTGGGGCCAACGTCCTGACTTTC. The gene calls are TRBV27 and TRBJ2-6, with D hard to call. V gave up 4 bases and J gave up 2 bases, with 9 bases separating them. The CDR3 is 15 residues long. Germline V gene lookup returns CDR1 MNHEY and CDR2 SMNVEV (reference sequence). Together with reference TRBV27 and TRBJ2-6, the CDR3 gives the full variable domain: EAQVTQNPRYLITVTGKKLTVTCSQNMNHEYMSWYRQDPGLGLRQIYYSMNVEVTDKGDVPEGYKVSRKEKRNFPLILESPSPNQTSLYFCASSSRTPGANVLTFGAGSRLTVL.